These T cell receptor beta chains were read from a single sample in a study of radiotherapy plus CTLA-4 blockade in lung cancer. Libraries were prepared by immunoSEQ multiplex PCR; TCRdb keeps only in-frame clonotypes and omits some of them. The sample includes about 31,000 clones, 60% to 80% of them seen just once. The material sequenced was peripheral blood, taken from a patient treated with radiotherapy plus ipilimumab. These receptor sequences come from a human donor with non-small cell lung cancer whose response to radiotherapy plus ipilimumab could not be evaluated. Each CDR3 is given with its conserved first and last residue. D genes are given only for firm matches. The size field is filled for only some rows; it gives once, few, many or a size class.

V gene: TRBV2
clone size: NA
J gene: TRBJ2-7
D gene: TRBD2
CDR3 DNA: TGTGCCAGCGGTCCAGCGGGAGGCCCCACCGAGCAGTACTTC
CDR3 protein: CASGPAGGPTEQYF

V gene: TRBV9
clone size: NA
J gene: TRBJ2-7
D gene: TRBD1
CDR3 DNA: TGTGCCAGCAGCGAGGGACAGGGATGGTCCTACGAGCAGTACTTC
CDR3 protein: CASSEGQGWSYEQYF

V gene: TRBV28
clone size: once
J gene: TRBJ2-7
D gene: TRBD2
CDR3 DNA: TGTGCCAGCAGTGCGTCTCCGCCGGGACTAGCGGGTCTTCCGTCCTACGAGCAGTACTTC
CDR3 protein: CASSASPPGLAGLPSYEQYF

V gene: TRBV5-1
clone size: NA
J gene: TRBJ2-3
D gene: NA
CDR3 DNA: TGCGCCAGCAGCTTGGGAGGGGATACGCAGTATTTT
CDR3 protein: CASSLGGDTQYF

V gene: TRBV5-8
clone size: NA
J gene: TRBJ2-6
D gene: NA
CDR3 DNA: TGTGCCAGCAGCTTACGGAGCGTCTCTGGGGCCAACGTCCTGACTTTC
CDR3 protein: CASSLRSVSGANVLTF

V gene: TRBV30
clone size: NA
J gene: TRBJ2-2
D gene: NA
CDR3 DNA: TGTGCCTGGGAAGACACATACTCGAACACCGGGGAGCTGTTTTTT
CDR3 protein: CAWEDTYSNTGELFF

V gene: TRBV25-1
clone size: NA
J gene: TRBJ1-1
D gene: NA
CDR3 DNA: TGTGCCAGCAGCGCAACCCAGTGGAACACTGAAGCTTTCTTT
CDR3 protein: CASSATQWNTEAFF

V gene: TRBV6-6
clone size: NA
J gene: TRBJ2-2
D gene: TRBD2
CDR3 DNA: TGTGCCAGCATTACTCTTAGCGGGAGGGGTACCGGGGAGCTGTTTTTT
CDR3 protein: CASITLSGRGTGELFF

V gene: TRBV6-1
clone size: few
J gene: TRBJ2-3
D gene: TRBD2
CDR3 DNA: TGTGCCAGCAGGGGGGGACTAGCAGGCACAGATACGCAGTATTTT
CDR3 protein: CASRGGLAGTDTQYF

V gene: TRBV7-8
clone size: NA
J gene: TRBJ1-2
D gene: TRBD1
CDR3 DNA: TGTGCCAGCAGCTTCGACAGGGCCGTGGGCTACACCTTC
CDR3 protein: CASSFDRAVGYTF

V gene: TRBV10-3
clone size: NA
J gene: TRBJ2-3
D gene: TRBD2
CDR3 DNA: TGTGCCATCAGTTATAGCGGGACCACAGATACGCAGTATTTT
CDR3 protein: CAISYSGTTDTQYF

V gene: TRBV4-3
clone size: NA
J gene: TRBJ2-1
D gene: TRBD2
CDR3 DNA: TGCGCCAGCAGCCAAGAAACCCCGACTAGCTACACGGGAAATGAGCAGTTCTTC
CDR3 protein: CASSQETPTSYTGNEQFF

V gene: TRBV5-6
clone size: NA
J gene: TRBJ1-5
D gene: NA
CDR3 DNA: TGTGCCAGCAGCTTCCGGGGAGAGGGCAATCAGCCCCAGCATTTT
CDR3 protein: CASSFRGEGNQPQHF

V gene: TRBV14
clone size: NA
J gene: TRBJ1-2
D gene: NA
CDR3 DNA: TGTGCCAGCAGCCAAGATTATCGGGGAATGGGTGGCTACACCTTC
CDR3 protein: CASSQDYRGMGGYTF

V gene: TRBV19
clone size: NA
J gene: TRBJ2-1
D gene: NA
CDR3 DNA: TGTGCCAGTAGTCACAGGGTGTTGCGGAATGAGCAGTTCTTC
CDR3 protein: CASSHRVLRNEQFF

V gene: TRBV21-1
clone size: few
J gene: TRBJ2-7
D gene: NA
CDR3 DNA: TGTGCCAGCAGCAAAACCAGGGAAAAAATCTCCTACGAGCAGTACTTC
CDR3 protein: CASSKTREKISYEQYF

V gene: TRBV4-3
clone size: NA
J gene: TRBJ2-3
D gene: NA
CDR3 DNA: TGCGCCAGCAGCCAAGCCCCAGCAGATACGCAGTATTTT
CDR3 protein: CASSQAPADTQYF

V gene: TRBV25-1
clone size: NA
J gene: TRBJ2-7
D gene: TRBD1
CDR3 DNA: TGTGCCAGCAGTGAAGCGGGACAGGGCGCCGGCGAGCAGTACTTC
CDR3 protein: CASSEAGQGAGEQYF

V gene: TRBV6-5
clone size: NA
J gene: TRBJ2-7
D gene: NA
CDR3 DNA: TGTGCCAGCAGATATAACCCAGGGATCTACGAGCAGTACTTC
CDR3 protein: CASRYNPGIYEQYF

V gene: TRBV7-2
clone size: few
J gene: TRBJ2-3
D gene: NA
CDR3 DNA: TGTGCCAGCAGCCCCTTCGGGAGACCGGTAGATACGCAGTATTTT
CDR3 protein: CASSPFGRPVDTQYF

V gene: TRBV27
clone size: NA
J gene: TRBJ2-1
D gene: NA
CDR3 DNA: TGTGCCAGCAGTTTTTTCGGCGGGCCCTACAATGAGCAGTTCTTC
CDR3 protein: CASSFFGGPYNEQFF

V gene: TRBV5-6
clone size: NA
J gene: TRBJ1-5
D gene: NA
CDR3 DNA: TGTGCCAGCAGCTTGGGTGGGACACCTAATCAGCCCCAGCATTTT
CDR3 protein: CASSLGGTPNQPQHF

V gene: TRBV6-1
clone size: NA
J gene: TRBJ2-1
D gene: TRBD2
CDR3 DNA: TGTGCCATCAGTGAGTCTGTGGCTAGCGGAGACTACAATGAGCAGTTCTTC
CDR3 protein: CAISESVASGDYNEQFF

V gene: TRBV29-1
clone size: NA
J gene: TRBJ2-7
D gene: NA
CDR3 DNA: TGCAGCGTGGGGGCCGCTCCCTACGAGCAGTACTTC
CDR3 protein: CSVGAAPYEQYF

V gene: TRBV6-5
clone size: NA
J gene: TRBJ2-7
D gene: TRBD1
CDR3 DNA: TGTGCCAGCAGTCCCGGGACAGGGGGCGCCGAGCAGTACTTC
CDR3 protein: CASSPGTGGAEQYF

V gene: TRBV6-1
clone size: NA
J gene: TRBJ1-2
D gene: TRBD1
CDR3 DNA: TGTGCCAGCAGCGGACAGGCCCACTATGGCTACACCTTC
CDR3 protein: CASSGQAHYGYTF

V gene: TRBV15
clone size: NA
J gene: TRBJ1-5
D gene: NA
CDR3 DNA: TGTGCCACCAGCAGGAGCAGGGATTTTCAGCCCCAGCATTTT
CDR3 protein: CATSRSRDFQPQHF

V gene: TRBV19
clone size: few
J gene: TRBJ1-5
D gene: TRBD1
CDR3 DNA: TGTGCCAGTAGCCCACAGGGGACCAATCAGCCCCAGCATTTT
CDR3 protein: CASSPQGTNQPQHF

V gene: TRBV5-1
clone size: few
J gene: TRBJ2-7
D gene: NA
CDR3 DNA: TGCGCCAGCAGGTCAACGACCGGGTCTTCTAGAAGGGAGCAGTACTTC
CDR3 protein: CASRSTTGSSRREQYF

V gene: TRBV15
clone size: few
J gene: TRBJ1-1
D gene: NA
CDR3 DNA: TGTGCCACCAGCAGAGGCGGGACTGCAGATCTGTTGGGCACTGAAGCTTTCTTT
CDR3 protein: CATSRGGTADLLGTEAFF

V gene: TRBV18
clone size: NA
J gene: TRBJ2-3
D gene: TRBD2
CDR3 DNA: TGTGCCAGCTCTCTAGCGGGCAGCACAGATACGCAGTATTTT
CDR3 protein: CASSLAGSTDTQYF

V gene: TRBV4-3
clone size: NA
J gene: TRBJ2-5
D gene: NA
CDR3 DNA: TGCGCCAGCAGCCAAGATCCTGGACAAGGGGGAACCCAGTACTTC
CDR3 protein: CASSQDPGQGGTQYF

V gene: TRBV28
clone size: few
J gene: TRBJ2-2
D gene: TRBD2
CDR3 DNA: TGTGCCAGCCTAGCGGGAGGTTCGAACACCGGGGAGCTGTTTTTT
CDR3 protein: CASLAGGSNTGELFF

V gene: TRBV7-9
clone size: NA
J gene: TRBJ2-7
D gene: NA
CDR3 DNA: TGTGCCAGCAGCTTAGCGACTACCGACCGCGAGCAGTACTTC
CDR3 protein: CASSLATTDREQYF

V gene: TRBV7-2
clone size: NA
J gene: TRBJ2-1
D gene: TRBD2
CDR3 DNA: TGTGCCAGCAGCCCCTGGCTAGCGGTTAACAATGAGCAGTTCTTC
CDR3 protein: CASSPWLAVNNEQFF

V gene: TRBV7-2
clone size: few
J gene: TRBJ2-1
D gene: TRBD2
CDR3 DNA: TGTGCCAGCAGCTTAGTTAGGGGAGGGGTAAACAATGAGCAGTTCTTC
CDR3 protein: CASSLVRGGVNNEQFF

V gene: TRBV4-2
clone size: few
J gene: TRBJ2-7
D gene: TRBD1
CDR3 DNA: TGTGCCAGCAGCTTGGAGTGGGGGACAGGTCGGCACGAGCAGTACTTC
CDR3 protein: CASSLEWGTGRHEQYF

V gene: TRBV6-1
clone size: NA
J gene: TRBJ1-2
D gene: NA
CDR3 DNA: TGTGCCAGCAGTGAAGCGCTTCGGTGGGGGGACTATGGCTACACCTTC
CDR3 protein: CASSEALRWGDYGYTF

V gene: TRBV7-2
clone size: NA
J gene: TRBJ2-1
D gene: TRBD2
CDR3 DNA: TGTGCCAGCAGCCGGACTAGCGGGAGGGCCTGGAGCTACAATGAGCAGTTCTTC
CDR3 protein: CASSRTSGRAWSYNEQFF

V gene: TRBV7-8
clone size: NA
J gene: TRBJ1-4
D gene: NA
CDR3 DNA: TGTGCCAGCAGCAATTGGGGCGCAACTAATGAAAAACTGTTTTTT
CDR3 protein: CASSNWGATNEKLFF

V gene: TRBV18
clone size: NA
J gene: TRBJ1-2
D gene: NA
CDR3 DNA: TGTGCCAGCTCACCACCGAACAGGAACTATGGCTACACCTTC
CDR3 protein: CASSPPNRNYGYTF

V gene: TRBV4-3
clone size: NA
J gene: TRBJ1-4
D gene: NA
CDR3 DNA: TGCGCCAGCAGCCAAGTGATCGGTGTCTCCAAAAAACTGTTTTTT
CDR3 protein: CASSQVIGVSKKLFF

V gene: TRBV6-1
clone size: NA
J gene: TRBJ2-1
D gene: TRBD2
CDR3 DNA: TGTGCCACCCAGCGGGAGGGCTTCTTCATTGAGCAGTTCTTC
CDR3 protein: CATQREGFFIEQFF

V gene: TRBV2
clone size: few
J gene: TRBJ2-2
D gene: TRBD2
CDR3 DNA: TGTGCCAGCGGACGGGGACTAGCGGGTGCGGAGCTGTTTTTT
CDR3 protein: CASGRGLAGAELFF